This TCR beta chain is from a study of T-cell reconstitution after alpha-beta-depleted transplantation in children. Library preparation (for TCRbeta) was performed with unique molecular identifiers. One entry per CDR3 protein results from TCRdb running MiXCR on the PCR reads. The sample lists some 640,000 distinct CDR3 sequences; around 16% were seen once. Germline V gene lookup returns CDR1 SEHNR and CDR2 FQNEAQ (reference sequence). The CDR3 has 16 amino acids. V shed 1 base and J 1 base; nucleotides not matched to a gene: 2. Specimen: PBMCs from the stem cell graft donor, collected from the stem cell graft. The sequence was obtained from a human donor who donated a stem cell graft to a child with acute myeloid leukemia. V gene TRBV7-9 combines with J gene TRBJ2-5, with 11 bases lining up with TRBD1. CDR3: CASSLVDRGLQETQYF. DNA for the CDR3: TGTGCCAGCAGCTTAGTGGACAGGGGGCTCCAAGAGACCCAGTACTTC.